The clone carrying this T cell receptor (beta chain) was seen a few times. Its antigen is still unknown. These data originate in a study of CD8 T cells in ankylosing spondylitis. Study-wide results and caveats: Past research had described some motif variants in reactive arthritis synovial fluid and blood.

Quantitative barcoded 5'-RACE was used to prepare TCR beta libraries. TCRdb passed the 5' RACE reads through MiXCR, listing each CDR3 protein once. The sample shows 220,000 or so distinct CDR3 sequences, roughly a tenth of them seen only once. This TCR derives from a male donor with ankylosing spondylitis or in good health (not recorded which). The sequencing sample was made of blood, either unsorted or a sorted T cell fraction (not recorded which).

CDR3 sequence reads: CAWDSGGTYEQYF. The CDR3 region has the DNA TGTGCCTGGGATAGCGGGGGGACCTACGAGCAGTACTTC. The gene calls are TRBV30 and TRBJ2-7, with 10 bases that match TRBD2. V shed 5 bases and J 2 bases; nucleotides not matched to a gene: 3. This CDR3 region has 13 residues. Germline V gene data show CDR1 as GTSNPN and CDR2 as SVGIG (reference sequence).